Below, 9 T cell receptor beta chains from the same sample are listed, as sequenced in a study of CD8+ T cells in alopecia areata. The treatment was: oral pan-JAK inhibitor, 5-10 mg twice daily. Sequencing templates came from extracted RNA that was reverse transcribed into cDNA. The method was immunoSEQ multiplex PCR; TCRdb's version includes in-frame clones alone and lacks a portion of them. The sample has about 270,000 clones; about 62% are singletons. The sample was CD4+ T cells sorted from blood, taken at roughly week 52, from a patient treated with tofacitinib. These receptors came from a human donor with alopecia areata.

The table lists this clone with a few counts. This chain joins TRBV27 and TRBJ1-6; D gene uncertain. The ends were cut back, 5 bases at V and 8 bases at J, with 13 bases in the middle. The CDR3 spans 14 residues. Germline CDR1 and CDR2: MNHEY and SMNVEV (reference sequence). As DNA, the CDR3 is TGTGCCAGCAGTCCACGCGGCCCCCATTCACCCCTCCACTTT. Encoded protein: CASSPRGPHSPLHF.

The chain employs TRBV5-1 and TRBJ2-2; D gene ambiguous. There are 13 residues in the CDR3. The germline V and J ends were trimmed by 6 bases and 4 bases, with 10 bases remaining between them. CDR1 is SGHRS and CDR2 is YFSETQ in the germline V gene. In DNA, the CDR3 is TGCGCCAGCATCGGACGTAGCACCGGGGAGCTGTTTTTT. Translated: CASIGRSTGELFF.

The gene calls are TRBV12-5 and TRBJ1-6; maybe TRBD1 (5 bases). CDR3 size: 13 residues. Deletions cut 5 bases from V and 12 bases from J, with 14 bases between. Germline V CDR1 and CDR2: LGHNT, FRNRAP. This CDR3 reads CASGRDGAGPLHF. Here the CDR3 DNA reads TGTGCTAGTGGTAGGGACGGGGCAGGACCCCTCCACTTT.

The chain employs TRBV18 and TRBJ1-1, with D hard to call. Germline V gene lookup returns CDR1 KGHSH and CDR2 LQKENI. This CDR3 region has 12 residues. Between the trimmed V and J ends, which lost 1 base and 10 bases, there was a span of 10 bases. CDR3 amino acids: CASSPQGPGAFF. In DNA, the CDR3 is TGTGCCAGCTCACCACAGGGTCCGGGAGCTTTCTTT.

This chain joins TRBV30 and TRBJ2-1; maybe TRBD2 (7 bases). Deletions cut 0 bases from V and 8 bases from J, with 17 bases between. The CDR3 length is 15 residues. The germline CDR1 and CDR2 sequences are GTSNPN and SVGIG (reference sequence). DNA for the CDR3: TGTGCCTGGAGTGTACGTCGGGGGGCGGCCCATGAGCAGTTCTTC. It translates to CAWSVRRGAAHEQFF.

This clone was counted only a few times. This chain links TRBV29-1 with TRBJ1-1, with D unclear. Germline assignment: CDR1 SQVTM and CDR2 ANQGSEA. The length of the CDR3 is 13 residues. V shed 4 bases and J shed 2 bases, with 11 bases lying between them. The CDR3 DNA reads TGCAGCGTTGTTTTCCAGGCCAACACTGAAGCTTTCTTT. This encodes CSVVFQANTEAFF.

This clone occurred once. The V gene is TRBV25-1, the J gene TRBJ1-5, with 7 bases identical to TRBD1. With 8 bases clipped from V and 4 bases from J, the junction kept 8 bases outside the gene matches. The V gene's germline CDR1 is MGHDK and CDR2 SYGVNS. This CDR3 has 14 amino acids. In DNA form, the CDR3 reads TGTGCCAGCGGACCGACAGGGACAAATCAGCCCCAGCATTTT. Amino acids: CASGPTGTNQPQHF.

This chain's CDR3 is CAWSGSVLYNEQFF. Here the CDR3 DNA reads TGTGCCTGGAGTGGCTCTGTACTCTACAATGAGCAGTTCTTC. The J gene is TRBJ2-1, the V gene TRBV30; D gene uncertain. Trimming left V 1 base short and J 3 bases short, with 10 bases between. Germline V CDR1 and CDR2: GTSNPN, SVGIG (reference sequence). The CDR3 runs 14 residues.

The chain is built from TRBV30 and TRBJ2-3; tentatively, D is TRBD2 (7 bases). CDR3 length equals 14 residues. Trimming stripped 0 bases from V and 5 bases from J, with 12 bases between. Germline CDR1 is GTSNPN and CDR2 is SVGIG (reference sequence). CDR3 coding DNA: TGTGCCTGGAGTGTAGGCGGGGGCGGAGATACGCAGTATTTT. It specifies CAWSVGGGGDTQYF. The variable domain in full, with the rest retrieved from reference TRBV30 and TRBJ2-3, is SQTIHQWPATLVQPVGSPLSLECTVEGTSNPNLYWYRQAAGRGLQLLFYSVGIGQISSEVPQNLSASRPQDRQFILSSKKLLLSDSGFYLCAWSVGGGGDTQYFGPGTRLTVL.